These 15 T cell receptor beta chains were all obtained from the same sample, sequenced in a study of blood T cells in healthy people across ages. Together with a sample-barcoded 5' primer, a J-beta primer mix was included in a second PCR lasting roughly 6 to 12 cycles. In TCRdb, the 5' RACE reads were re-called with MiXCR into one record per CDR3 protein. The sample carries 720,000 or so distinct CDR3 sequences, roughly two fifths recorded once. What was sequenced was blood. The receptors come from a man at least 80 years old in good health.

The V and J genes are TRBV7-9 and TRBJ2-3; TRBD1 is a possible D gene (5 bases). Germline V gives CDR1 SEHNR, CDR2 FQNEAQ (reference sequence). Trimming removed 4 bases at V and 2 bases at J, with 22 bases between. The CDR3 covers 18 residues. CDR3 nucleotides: TGTGCCAGCAGCTCCAGTATTGGGTCGCCAGGGATCACAGATACGCAGTATTTT. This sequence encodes CASSSSIGSPGITDTQYF.

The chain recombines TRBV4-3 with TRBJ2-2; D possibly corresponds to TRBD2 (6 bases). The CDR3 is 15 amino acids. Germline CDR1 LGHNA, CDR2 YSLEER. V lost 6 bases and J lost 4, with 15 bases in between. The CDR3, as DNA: TGCGCCAGCAGAAGTACTAGCCTTTCCACCGGGGAGCTGTTTTTT. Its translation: CASRSTSLSTGELFF.

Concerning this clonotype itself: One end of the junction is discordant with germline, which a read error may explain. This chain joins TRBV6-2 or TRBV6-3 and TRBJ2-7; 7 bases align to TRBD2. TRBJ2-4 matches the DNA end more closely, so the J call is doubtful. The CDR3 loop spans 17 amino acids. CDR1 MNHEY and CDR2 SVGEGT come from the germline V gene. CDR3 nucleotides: TGTCCCAGCAGTAAACTAGCGACCACGGGGTCAGGAAACATTCAGTACTTC. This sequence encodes CPSSKLATTGSGNIQYF.

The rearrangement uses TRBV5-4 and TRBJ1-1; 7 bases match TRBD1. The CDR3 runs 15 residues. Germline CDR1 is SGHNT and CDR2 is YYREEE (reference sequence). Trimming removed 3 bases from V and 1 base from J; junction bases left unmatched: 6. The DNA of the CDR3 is TGTGCCAGCAGCTCAGGACAGGCTCGGAACACTGAAGCTTTCTTT. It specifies CASSSGQARNTEAFF.

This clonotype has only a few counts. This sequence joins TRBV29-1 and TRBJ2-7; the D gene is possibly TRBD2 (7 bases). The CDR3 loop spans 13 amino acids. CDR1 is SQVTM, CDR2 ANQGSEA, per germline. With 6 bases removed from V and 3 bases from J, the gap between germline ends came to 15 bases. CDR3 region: CSVQGGTNYEQYF. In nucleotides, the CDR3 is TGCAGCGTACAGGGAGGGACAAACTACGAGCAGTACTTC.

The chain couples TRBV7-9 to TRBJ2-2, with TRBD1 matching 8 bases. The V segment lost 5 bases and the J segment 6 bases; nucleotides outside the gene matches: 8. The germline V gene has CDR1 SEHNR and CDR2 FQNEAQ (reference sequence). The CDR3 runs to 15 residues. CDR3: CASSQRQGTAGELFF. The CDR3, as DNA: TGTGCCAGCAGCCAACGACAGGGGACCGCCGGGGAGCTGTTTTTT.

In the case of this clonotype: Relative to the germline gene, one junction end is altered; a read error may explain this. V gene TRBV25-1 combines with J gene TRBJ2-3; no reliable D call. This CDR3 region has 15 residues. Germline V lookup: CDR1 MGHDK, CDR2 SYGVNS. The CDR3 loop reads CAGSRRRLDTDTQYF. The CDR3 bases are TGTGCCGGCAGCCGAAGGCGGCTGGACACAGATACGCAGTATTTT.

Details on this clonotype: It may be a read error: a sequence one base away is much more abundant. The CDR3 DNA sequence: TGTGCCAGCAGCCGCAGGGGGAGCTCCGACAATGAGCAGTTCTTC. This codes for CASSRRGSSDNEQFF. This chain connects TRBV5-4 to TRBJ2-1, with 7 bases lining up with TRBD1. Per germline, CDR1 SGHNT and CDR2 YYREEE (reference sequence). This CDR3 comprises 15 residues.

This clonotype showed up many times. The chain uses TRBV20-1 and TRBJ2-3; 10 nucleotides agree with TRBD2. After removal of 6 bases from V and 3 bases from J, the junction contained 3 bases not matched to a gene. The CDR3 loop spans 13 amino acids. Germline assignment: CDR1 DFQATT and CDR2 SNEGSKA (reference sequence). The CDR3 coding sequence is TGCAGTGCGGAACTAGCGGGGACAGATACGCAGTATTTT. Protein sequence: CSAELAGTDTQYF.

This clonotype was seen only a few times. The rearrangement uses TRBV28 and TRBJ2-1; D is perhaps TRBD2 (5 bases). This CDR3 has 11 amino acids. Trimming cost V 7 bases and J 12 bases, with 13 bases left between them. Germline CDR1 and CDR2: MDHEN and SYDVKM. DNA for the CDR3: TGTGCCAGCACAGACCCTCGGGGGCAGTTCTTC. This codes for CASTDPRGQFF.

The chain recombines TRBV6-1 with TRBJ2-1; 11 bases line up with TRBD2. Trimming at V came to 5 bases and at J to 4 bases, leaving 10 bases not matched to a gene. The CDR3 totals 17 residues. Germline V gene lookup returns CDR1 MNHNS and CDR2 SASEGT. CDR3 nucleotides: TGTGCCAGCAGTACACGTAGCGGGAGGGCAAGGTACAATGAGCAGTTCTTC. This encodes CASSTRSGRARYNEQFF.

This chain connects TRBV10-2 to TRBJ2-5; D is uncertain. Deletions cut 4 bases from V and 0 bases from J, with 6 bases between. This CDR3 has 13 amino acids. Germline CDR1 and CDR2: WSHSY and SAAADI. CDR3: CASSATYQETQYF. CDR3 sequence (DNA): TGCGCCAGCAGTGCTACGTACCAAGAGACCCAGTACTTC.

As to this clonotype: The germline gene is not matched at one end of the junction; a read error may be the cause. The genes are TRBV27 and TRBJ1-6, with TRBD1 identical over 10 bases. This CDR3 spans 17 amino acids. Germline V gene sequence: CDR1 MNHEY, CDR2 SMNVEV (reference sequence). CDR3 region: CASSSWTGGPYNSPLHF. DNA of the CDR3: TGTGCCAGCAGTTCTTGGACAGGGGGACCCTACAATTCACCCCTCCACTTT.

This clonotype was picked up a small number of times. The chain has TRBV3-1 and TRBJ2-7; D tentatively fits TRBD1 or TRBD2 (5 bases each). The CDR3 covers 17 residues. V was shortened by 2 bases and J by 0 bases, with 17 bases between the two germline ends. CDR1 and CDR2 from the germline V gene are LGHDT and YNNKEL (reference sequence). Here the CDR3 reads CASSQRDPTISSYEQYF. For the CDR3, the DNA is TGTGCCAGCAGCCAACGGGACCCTACTATAAGCTCCTACGAGCAGTACTTC.

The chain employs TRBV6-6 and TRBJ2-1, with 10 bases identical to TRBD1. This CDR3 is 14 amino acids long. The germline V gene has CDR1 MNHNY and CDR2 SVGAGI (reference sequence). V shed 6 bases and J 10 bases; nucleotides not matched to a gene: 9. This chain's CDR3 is CASRNGQGVYEQFF. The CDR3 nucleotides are TGTGCCAGCAGGAACGGACAGGGGGTTTACGAGCAGTTCTTC.